This T cell receptor beta chain came from a study of blood T cell repertoires in COVID-19. In the study overall: The United States, Italy and Spain were the sources of the acute and convalescent COVID-19 samples. In each case, the material was cDNA or gDNA derived from T cells, B-cell-depleted T cells, or PBMCs.

In the study's own analysis: From reference gene primer amplification, estimates of nucleated cell counts were derived. Generated by immunoSEQ multiplex PCR, the TCRdb table keeps only in-frame clones and is missing some. The V and J calls and clone size are taken from that table; D and trimming were inferred from the DNA. The data show some 180,000 clones, with 87% seen just once and roughly 21% held by the top ten. V was clipped by 1 base and J by 3 bases, with 7 bases between them. CDR3 length: 13 residues. Germline values: CDR1 SGHKS, CDR2 YYEKEE (reference sequence). V gene TRBV5-5 combines with J gene TRBJ1-1, with D hard to call. The sequenced material came from peripheral blood. The sequence derives from a man aged 55 to 70 with active or convalescent COVID-19. The CDR3 reads CASSLFGDTEAFF. CDR3 DNA sequence: TGTGCCAGCAGCTTGTTCGGGGACACTGAAGCTTTCTTT.